The 8 T cell receptor beta chains presented below share a single source sample, sequenced in a study of blood T cells in healthy people across ages. A second PCR, run for about 7 to 11 cycles, used a sample-barcoded 5' primer plus a J-beta primer mix. From the 5' RACE reads, TCRdb called clonotypes with MiXCR, one entry per CDR3 protein. The table records about 780,000 distinct CDR3 sequences, around 45% of them present only once. Input material: blood. The receptors come from a man older than 75 in good health.

In the case of this clonotype: A much larger clone sits a single nucleotide away, making a read error possible. The chain has TRBV10-3 and TRBJ2-7, with 12 nucleotides matching TRBD1. Germline CDR1 is ENHRY and CDR2 is SYGVKD. CDR3 length equals 16 residues. CDR3 nucleotide sequence: TGTGTCATCAGTGAGGGACAGGGGGCTTCGTCCTACGAGCAGTACTTC. Its translation: CVISEGQGASSYEQYF.

CDR3 sequence reads: CSARGTGRQETQYF. The DNA for the CDR3 is TGCAGTGCTAGAGGGACAGGGAGGCAAGAGACCCAGTACTTC. The gene calls are TRBV20-1 and TRBJ2-7, with 8 bases that match TRBD1. The J call may be faulty, since TRBJ2-5 better matches the DNA end. The V gene's germline CDR1 is DFQATT and CDR2 SNEGSKA (reference sequence). This CDR3 comprises 14 residues.

In its sample, this clonotype was seen many times. The chain employs TRBV29-1 and TRBJ2-1; tentatively, D is TRBD2 (6 bases). Germline V gives CDR1 SQVTM, CDR2 ANQGSEA. Trimming took off 6 bases at V and 0 bases at J, with 12 bases between the two ends. This CDR3 has 14 amino acids. The CDR3 bases are TGCAGCGTGTCCGCGGGACTCTCCTACAATGAGCAGTTCTTC. It is translated as CSVSAGLSYNEQFF.

In its sample, this clonotype was seen many times. V and J are TRBV28 and TRBJ2-6, with D hard to call. The CDR3 consists of 14 residues. Deletions cut 5 bases from V and 1 base from J, with 6 bases between. Per the germline V gene, CDR1 is MDHEN and CDR2 is SYDVKM. The CDR3 reads CASSGPSGANVLTF. CDR3 bases: TGTGCCAGCAGTGGTCCGTCTGGGGCCAACGTCCTGACTTTC. The full variable domain, in which reference TRBV28 and TRBJ2-6 provide the parts outside the CDR3, is DVKVTQSSRYLVKRTGEKVFLECVQDMDHENMFWYRQDPGLGLRLIYFSYDVKMKEKGDIPEGYSVSREKKERFSLILESASTNQTSMYLCASSGPSGANVLTFGAGSRLTVL.

In DNA form, the CDR3 reads TGTGCCAGTACCAGGGCAGTATACCCCTACGAGCAGTACTTC. Residues: CASTRAVYPYEQYF. This chain links TRBV6-2 or TRBV6-3 with TRBJ2-7; a weak D match, TRBD1 (5 bases). This CDR3 comprises 14 residues. The V end lost 9 bases, the J end lost 2 bases, and 17 bases lay between the germline ends. In germline, CDR1 is MNHEY, CDR2 SVGEGT.

V usage is TRBV2 and J usage is TRBJ2-3; tentative D call: TRBD1 (6 bases). This CDR3 is 15 amino acids long. Germline V gene lookup returns CDR1 SNHLY and CDR2 FYNNEI. V lost 3 bases to trimming and J lost 6 bases, with 16 bases between them. The CDR3 coding sequence is TGTGCCAGCAGTGATCTTAGCAGGGGTGGTGATACGCAGTATTTT. Protein sequence: CASSDLSRGGDTQYF.

This clonotype has more than one count but fewer than ten. This chain connects TRBV20-1 to TRBJ2-1; weak D call: TRBD2 (6 bases). V shed 1 base and J shed 0 bases, with 19 bases lying between them. CDR1 and CDR2 (germline): DFQATT, SNEGSKA (reference sequence). CDR3 length: 18 residues. The CDR3 region has the DNA TGCAGTGCTAGAGTCGCCCGTTTGGGACTTCCCTCCTACAATGAGCAGTTCTTC. Amino acid sequence: CSARVARLGLPSYNEQFF.

This clonotype was detected a few times. V and J are TRBV29-1 and TRBJ2-3; D gene ambiguous. Germline V gene lookup returns CDR1 SQVTM and CDR2 ANQGSEA. V lost 7 bases and J lost 0, with 14 bases in between. This CDR3 contains 14 residues. The CDR3, as DNA: TGCAGCGCAATCGGAGTCTTCAGCACAGATACGCAGTATTTT. This gives the protein CSAIGVFSTDTQYF.